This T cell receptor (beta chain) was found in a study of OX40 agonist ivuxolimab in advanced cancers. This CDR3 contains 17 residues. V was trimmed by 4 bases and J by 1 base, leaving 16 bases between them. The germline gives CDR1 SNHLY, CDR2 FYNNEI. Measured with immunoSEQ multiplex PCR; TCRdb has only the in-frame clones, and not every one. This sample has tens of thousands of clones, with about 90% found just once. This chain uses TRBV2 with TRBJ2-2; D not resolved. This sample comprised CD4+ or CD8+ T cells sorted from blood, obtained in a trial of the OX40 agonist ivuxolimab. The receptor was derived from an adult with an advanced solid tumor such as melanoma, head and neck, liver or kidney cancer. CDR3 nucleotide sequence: TGTGCCAGCAGTGGAACGACTTTCACTATGAACACCGGGGAGCTGTTTTTT. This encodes CASSGTTFTMNTGELFF.